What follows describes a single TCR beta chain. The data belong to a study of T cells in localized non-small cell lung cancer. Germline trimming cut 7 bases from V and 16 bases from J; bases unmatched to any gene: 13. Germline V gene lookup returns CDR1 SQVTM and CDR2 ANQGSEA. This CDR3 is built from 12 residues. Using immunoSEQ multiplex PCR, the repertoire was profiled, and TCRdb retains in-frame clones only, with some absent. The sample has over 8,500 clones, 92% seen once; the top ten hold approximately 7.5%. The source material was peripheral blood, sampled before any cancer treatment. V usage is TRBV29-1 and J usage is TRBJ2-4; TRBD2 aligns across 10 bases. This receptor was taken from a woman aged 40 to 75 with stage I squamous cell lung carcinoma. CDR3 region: CSARGGLAGEYF. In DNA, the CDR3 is TGCAGCGCTCGTGGTGGGCTAGCGGGGGAATACTTC.